What follows are 25 T cell receptor beta chains derived from one specimen sequenced in a study of blood T cell repertoires in COVID-19. Profiled with immunoSEQ multiplex PCR; TCRdb holds only in-frame clones, not every one. The table records about 120,000 clones, about 88% of them present only once. The sequenced sample consisted of peripheral blood. All receptors derive from a man aged 55 to 70 with COVID-19, enrolled during active disease.

The chain couples TRBV21-1 to TRBJ2-5; the D call TRBD1 from the table was never checked on the DNA. TRBV21-1 is a known pseudogene. The CDR3 has 17 amino acids. Here the CDR3 reads CASTSPLDIPSGETQYF. CDR3 in DNA: TGTGCCAGCACCTCTCCCCTGGACATTCCTTCGGGAGAGACCCAGTACTTC.

A single count supports this clone. The CDR3 coding sequence is TGTGCCAGCAGCTTAGTAGCGGGAGTTTTTACCGGGGAGCTGTTTTTT. This gives the protein CASSLVAGVFTGELFF. V and J are TRBV11-3 and TRBJ2-2; 9 positions agree with TRBD2. Germline trimming cut 1 base from V and 5 bases from J; bases unmatched to any gene: 5. The CDR3 runs to 16 residues. CDR1 SGHNT and CDR2 YENEEA come from the germline V gene.

The CDR3 DNA reads as TGTGCCAGCAGCCCCTCCCCCGTCTGGGGAGTGAACACTGAAGCTTTCTTT. This translates into CASSPSPVWGVNTEAFF. The chain employs TRBV13 and TRBJ1-1; no definite D call. CDR3 length: 17 amino acids. V was cut by 5 bases and J by 0 bases, with 19 bases left in between. Per germline, CDR1 PRHDT and CDR2 FYEKMQ (reference sequence).

CDR3 region: CAIRAGLAGPLSYEQYF. In DNA, the CDR3 is TGTGCCATCAGAGCGGGACTAGCGGGCCCCCTCTCCTACGAGCAGTACTTC. The chain joins TRBV10-3 to TRBJ2-7; 12 bases map to TRBD2. Per germline, CDR1 ENHRY and CDR2 SYGVKD. V was clipped by 6 bases and J by 0 bases; unmatched bases: 9. The CDR3 spans 17 residues.

The chain recombines TRBV19 with TRBJ1-1; TRBD1 matches 7 bases. V gave up 4 bases and J gave up 4 bases; unmatched junction bases: 6. This CDR3 region has 14 residues. Germline assignment: CDR1 LNHDA and CDR2 SQIVND (reference sequence). In DNA, the CDR3 is TGTGCCAGTAGTACGACAGGGCCAGCCACTGAAGCTTTCTTT. Its translation: CASSTTGPATEAFF.

The J gene is TRBJ1-5, the V gene TRBV7-8; perhaps TRBD1 as D (5 bases). CDR3 length: 15 amino acids. Germline V gene sequence: CDR1 SGHVS, CDR2 FQNEAQ. V was shortened by 4 bases and J by 3 bases, with 13 bases between the two germline ends. The CDR3 region is CASSSVQGSNQPQHF. The CDR3, as DNA: TGTGCCAGCAGCTCAGTTCAGGGTTCCAATCAGCCCCAGCATTTT.

The CDR3 region has the DNA TGTGCCAGCAGCTCCGGGACAGGGGGCTTCAATGAGCAGTTCTTC. Translated: CASSSGTGGFNEQFF. The chain combines TRBV5-6 with TRBJ2-1; 12 positions agree with TRBD1. There are 15 residues in the CDR3. Germline V gene sequence: CDR1 SGHDT, CDR2 YYEEEE. The V and J ends lost 3 bases and 6 bases, in that order; junction bases with no gene match: 4.

The chain combines TRBV9 with TRBJ2-6; a weak D match, TRBD1 (6 bases). This CDR3 contains 19 residues. CDR1 and CDR2 (germline): SGDLS, YYNGEE. The V end was cut by 5 bases, the J end by 0 bases, with 21 bases between. In DNA, the CDR3 is TGTGCCAGCAGTCGGTCCCGGGACATCTTTACCTCTGGGGCCAACGTCCTGACTTTC. This encodes CASSRSRDIFTSGANVLTF.

The CDR3 here is CASSPRREASEAFF. The CDR3 nucleotides are TGTGCCAGCAGTCCCCGTCGGGAAGCGTCTGAAGCTTTCTTT. The rearrangement joins TRBV28 to TRBJ1-1; no definite D call. The V gene lost 5 bases and the J gene lost 6 bases, with 16 bases spanning the gap. Germline-derived CDR1 and CDR2 are MDHEN and SYDVKM. There are 14 residues in the CDR3.

The V and J genes are TRBV7-8 and TRBJ2-1, with D maybe TRBD2 (5 bases). There are 18 residues in the CDR3. V lost 1 base and J lost 5, with 21 bases in between. Germline CDR1 reads SGHVS; CDR2 reads FQNEAQ. CDR3 in amino acids: CASSLGESRRPPHNEQFF. The CDR3 bases are TGTGCCAGCAGCTTAGGGGAGAGTCGCCGTCCACCCCACAATGAGCAGTTCTTC. Full variable domain (missing parts from reference TRBV7-8 and TRBJ2-1): GAGVSQSPRYKVAKRGQDVALRCDPISGHVSLFWYQQALGQGPEFLTYFQNEAQLDKSGLPSDRFFAERPEGSVSTLKIQRTQQEDSAVYLCASSLGESRRPPHNEQFFGPGTRLTVL.

The chain carries TRBV1 and TRBJ2-1; TRBD2 is the table's D call, not checked against the DNA. TRBV1 is tagged as a pseudogene. The CDR3 sequence is 16 residues long. The CDR3 DNA sequence: TGCACCAGCAGCCATCCTCTAGCGGGCCCTTCCAATGAGCAGTTCTTC. Translation: CTSSHPLAGPSNEQFF.

V is TRBV7-6 and J is TRBJ1-3; no definite D call. Trimming pared 4 bases from V and 8 bases from J, leaving 9 bases between. There are 12 residues in the CDR3. CDR1 is SGHVS, CDR2 FNYEAQ, per germline. CDR3 amino acids: CASSSREDTIYF. In DNA form, the CDR3 reads TGTGCCAGCAGCTCTCGGGAGGACACCATATATTTT.

The gene calls are TRBV2 and TRBJ1-5; 7 bases are shared with TRBD1. Germline values: CDR1 SNHLY, CDR2 FYNNEI. The CDR3 loop spans 16 amino acids. After removal of 5 bases from V and 0 bases from J, the junction contained 7 bases not matched to a gene. CDR3 nucleotide sequence: TGTGCCAGCAGTTGGGACAGCAACCTTAGCAATCAGCCCCAGCATTTT. Protein sequence: CASSWDSNLSNQPQHF. Complete variable domain (other parts from reference TRBV2 and TRBJ1-5): EPEVTQTPSHQVTQMGQEVILRCVPISNHLYFYWYRQILGQKVEFLVSFYNNEISEKSEIFDDQFSVERPDGSNFTLKIRSTKLEDSAMYFCASSWDSNLSNQPQHFGDGTRLSIL.

The chain couples TRBV2 to TRBJ2-1; perhaps TRBD2 as D (5 bases). The CDR3 contains 14 residues. V shed 6 bases and J shed 4 bases, with 13 bases lying between them. Germline V lookup: CDR1 SNHLY, CDR2 FYNNEI. For the CDR3, the DNA is TGTGCCAGCAGCACCCCGGACTTATACAATGAGCAGTTCTTC. It yields the protein CASSTPDLYNEQFF.

The chain has TRBV6-5 and TRBJ1-6; D remains ambiguous. Germline V lookup: CDR1 MNHEY, CDR2 SVGAGI. With 7 bases removed from V and 8 bases from J, the gap between germline ends came to 12 bases. This CDR3 has 13 amino acids. The CDR3 sequence: CASNRGRDSPLHF. CDR3 DNA sequence: TGTGCCAGCAACCGGGGTCGGGATTCACCCCTCCACTTT.

The chain recombines TRBV5-1 with TRBJ2-1; D is ambiguous. This CDR3 is built from 15 residues. V lost 1 base to trimming and J lost 3 bases, with 11 bases between them. Germline V lookup: CDR1 SGHRS, CDR2 YFSETQ. This chain's CDR3 is CASSLTNPGYNEQFF. CDR3 DNA: TGCGCCAGCAGCTTGACGAATCCAGGCTACAATGAGCAGTTCTTC.

The rearrangement links TRBV6-4 to TRBJ2-6; 8 bases are a match to TRBD1. The length of the CDR3 is 19 residues. From germline, CDR1 is MRHNA and CDR2 SNTAGT. V lost 3 bases to trimming and J lost 0 bases; unmatched junction nucleotides: 10. The DNA for the CDR3 is TGTGCCAGCAGTGAATTTAAAGGGACAGGTGACTCTGGGGCCAACGTCCTGACTTTC. Its protein product is CASSEFKGTGDSGANVLTF.

V is TRBV4-1 and J is TRBJ2-3, with 8 bases matching TRBD1. The V segment lost 3 bases and the J segment 4 bases; nucleotides outside the gene matches: 9. Germline loops: CDR1 MGHRA, CDR2 YSYEKL. CDR3 size: 16 residues. The CDR3 coding sequence is TGCGCCAGCAGCCAGAAAGACAGGGGAAGGGCAGATACGCAGTATTTT. Its translation: CASSQKDRGRADTQYF.

This chain joins TRBV24-1 and TRBJ1-2, with D unclear. With 4 bases removed from V and 2 bases from J, the gap between germline ends came to 7 bases. Germline V gives CDR1 KGHDR, CDR2 SFDVKD. This CDR3 has 13 amino acids. The CDR3 region is CATSDRRNYGYTF. The CDR3 DNA reads TGTGCCACCAGTGACAGGAGGAACTATGGCTACACCTTC.

The V call is TRBV7-9, the J call TRBJ1-5; D call uncertain. Trimming shortened V by 4 bases and J by 1 base, and 8 bases separated the two germline ends. CDR1 is SEHNR, CDR2 FQNEAQ, per germline (reference sequence). The CDR3 has 14 residues. CDR3 loop: CASSSGGSNQPQHF. DNA of the CDR3: TGTGCCAGCAGCTCAGGCGGGAGCAATCAGCCCCAGCATTTT.

The gene calls are TRBV24-1 and TRBJ2-1, with 15 bases aligning to TRBD2. V gave up 4 bases and J gave up 0 bases; unmatched junction bases: 3. From germline, CDR1 is KGHDR and CDR2 SFDVKD. CDR3 length: 18 residues. Here the CDR3 reads CATSDPGLAGGSYNEQFF. The CDR3, as DNA: TGTGCCACCAGTGACCCGGGACTAGCGGGAGGCTCCTACAATGAGCAGTTCTTC.

This rearrangement joins TRBV9 to TRBJ1-3; 8 bases map to TRBD1. Germline V gene sequence: CDR1 SGDLS, CDR2 YYNGEE. There are 15 residues in the CDR3. V dropped 3 bases and J dropped 4; count of bases not matched to a gene: 6. The CDR3, as DNA: TGTGCCAGCAGCGGCCGACAGGGGATGGGAAACACCATATATTTT. As protein: CASSGRQGMGNTIYF.

A few counts support this clone. Written as DNA, the CDR3 is TGTGCCAGCAGCTCCGCTCTCGGGGGGGGTACAGATACGCAGTATTTT. Protein sequence: CASSSALGGGTDTQYF. The rearrangement uses TRBV9 and TRBJ2-3; 8 nucleotides match TRBD2. V was clipped by 4 bases and J by 3 bases; unmatched bases: 10. There are 16 residues in the CDR3. The germline gives CDR1 SGDLS, CDR2 YYNGEE.

V and J are TRBV7-2 and TRBJ1-4; no reliable D call. In germline, CDR1 is SGHTA, CDR2 FQGNSA. Trimming cost V 2 bases and J 2 bases, with 9 bases left between them. The CDR3 loop spans 15 amino acids. The CDR3 DNA is TGTGCCAGCAGCTTAAACAGAGGGACTAATGAAAAACTGTTTTTT. Translated: CASSLNRGTNEKLFF.

The CDR3 loop is CSVEGGQGTYEQYF. For the CDR3, the DNA is TGCAGCGTTGAAGGAGGACAGGGCACCTACGAGCAGTACTTC. The J gene is TRBJ2-7, the V gene TRBV29-1, with 8 nucleotides matching TRBD1. The CDR3 has 14 residues. Trimming cost V 1 base and J 2 bases; bases outside gene matches: 4. The germline V gene has CDR1 SQVTM and CDR2 ANQGSEA.